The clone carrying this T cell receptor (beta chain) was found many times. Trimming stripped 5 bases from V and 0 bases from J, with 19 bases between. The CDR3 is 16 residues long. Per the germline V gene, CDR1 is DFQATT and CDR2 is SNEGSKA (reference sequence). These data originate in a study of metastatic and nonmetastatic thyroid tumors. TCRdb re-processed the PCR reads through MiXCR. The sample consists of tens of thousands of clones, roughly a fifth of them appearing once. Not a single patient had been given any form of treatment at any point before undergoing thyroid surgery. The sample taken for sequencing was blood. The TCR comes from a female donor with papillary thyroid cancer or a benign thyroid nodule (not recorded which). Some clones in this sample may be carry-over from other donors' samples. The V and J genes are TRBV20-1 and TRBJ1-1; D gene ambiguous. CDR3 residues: CSAPPRGLLMNTEAFF. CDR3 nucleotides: TGCAGTGCTCCCCCCCGAGGGCTTTTAATGAACACTGAAGCTTTCTTT.